The sample holds many counts of the clone carrying this T cell receptor (beta chain). No antigen is known for it. TCRdb used MiXCR to reprocess the 5' RACE reads, holding one entry per CDR3 protein. The data contain some 150,000 distinct CDR3 sequences, under 8% of them singletons. The data belong to a study of T cells after yellow fever vaccination. Study observations and caveats: Compared with primary, the secondary response was weaker and peaked at day 5, not 15. Clonotypes found in both CD4 and CD8 compartments made up a small share. Contaminating bulk clonotypes could be abundant in FACS-sorted repertoires. Most primary-vaccination clones recurred post-booster (just under 98% CD4, over 70% CD8).

The receptor was isolated from a man aged 25 to 40 who received the YFV17D yellow fever vaccine. The specimen comprised CD4+ T cells sorted from PBMCs, sampled 10 days after the yellow fever booster vaccination.

The CDR3 spells CASRGAGTNTGELFF. CDR3 DNA sequence: TGTGCCAGCAGGGGAGCGGGAACGAACACCGGGGAGCTGTTTTTT. The chain links TRBV5-6 to TRBJ2-2; 7 positions match TRBD2. J was trimmed by 0 bases and V by 5 bases; bases with no gene match: 4. Germline assignment: CDR1 SGHDT and CDR2 YYEEEE. The CDR3 contains 15 residues.